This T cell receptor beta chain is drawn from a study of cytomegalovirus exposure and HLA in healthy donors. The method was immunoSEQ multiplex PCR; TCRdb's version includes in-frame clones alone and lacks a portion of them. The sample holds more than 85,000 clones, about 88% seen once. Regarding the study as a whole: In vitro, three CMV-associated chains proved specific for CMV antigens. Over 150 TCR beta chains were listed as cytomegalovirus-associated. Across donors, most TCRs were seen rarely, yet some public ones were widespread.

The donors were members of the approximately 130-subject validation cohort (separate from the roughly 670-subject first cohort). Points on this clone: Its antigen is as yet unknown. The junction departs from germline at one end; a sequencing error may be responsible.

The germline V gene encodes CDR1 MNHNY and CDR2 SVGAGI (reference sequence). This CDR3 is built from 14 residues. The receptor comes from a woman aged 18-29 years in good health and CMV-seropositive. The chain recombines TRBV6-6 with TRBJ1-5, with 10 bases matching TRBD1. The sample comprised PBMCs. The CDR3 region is CASSPTGGNQPQHF. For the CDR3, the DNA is TGTGCCAGCAGTCCGACAGGGGGCAACCAGCCCCAGCATTTT.